The rows below give T cell receptor beta chains drawn from one sample of a study of blood T cell repertoires in COVID-19. The table came from immunoSEQ multiplex PCR; TCRdb's copy has only in-frame clones and leaves some out. The sample lists roughly 200,000 clones; about nine tenths were seen once. Specimen: PBMCs or T cells enriched from blood (not recorded which). The receptors were sampled from a man aged 25 to 40 in a cohort exposed to, infected with or recovered from COVID-19 (not recorded which). Each CDR3 is given with its conserved first and last residue. D genes are given only for firm matches. Where a row states a size, it is once, few, many or the class of an expanded clone; other rows omit it.

J gene: TRBJ2-6; clone size: NA; V gene: TRBV29-1; D gene: TRBD2; CDR3 protein: CSVDKIAGEISGANVLTF; CDR3 DNA: TGCAGCGTTGATAAAATAGCGGGAGAAATTTCTGGGGCCAACGTCCTGACTTTC
J gene: TRBJ1-5; clone size: NA; V gene: TRBV3-1/TRBV3-2; D gene: NA; CDR3 protein: CASSQDQGQGQPQHF; CDR3 DNA: TGTGCCAGCAGCCAAGATCAAGGGCAGGGACAGCCCCAGCATTTT
J gene: TRBJ1-1; clone size: NA; V gene: TRBV7-6; D gene: NA; CDR3 protein: CASSPQVETEAFF; CDR3 DNA: TGTGCCAGCAGCCCTCAAGTAGAGACTGAAGCTTTCTTT
J gene: TRBJ1-4; clone size: NA; V gene: TRBV28; D gene: NA; CDR3 protein: CASSRASATNEKLFF; CDR3 DNA: TGTGCCAGCTCGAGGGCCTCTGCAACTAATGAAAAACTGTTTTTT
J gene: TRBJ1-1; clone size: NA; V gene: TRBV27; D gene: NA; CDR3 protein: CASSLMSPRWTEAFF; CDR3 DNA: TGTGCCAGCAGTTTAATGAGCCCCAGGTGGACTGAAGCTTTCTTT
J gene: TRBJ2-1; clone size: NA; V gene: TRBV7-9; D gene: NA; CDR3 protein: CASSPPGTYNEQFF; CDR3 DNA: TGTGCCAGCAGCCCACCGGGAACCTACAATGAGCAGTTCTTC
J gene: TRBJ2-1; clone size: NA; V gene: TRBV6-2/TRBV6-3; D gene: TRBD1; CDR3 protein: CASTPWGETGLFF; CDR3 DNA: TGTGCCAGCACCCCATGGGGAGAGACAGGGCTATTCTTC
J gene: TRBJ1-2; clone size: NA; V gene: TRBV12-3/TRBV12-4; D gene: TRBD1; CDR3 protein: CASSSQGSYGYTF; CDR3 DNA: TGTGCCAGCAGTTCACAGGGGAGCTATGGCTACACCTTC
J gene: TRBJ2-3; clone size: many; V gene: TRBV27; D gene: NA; CDR3 protein: CASSSGALRDTDTQYF; CDR3 DNA: TGTGCCAGCAGTTCAGGGGCCCTAAGGGACACAGATACGCAGTATTTT
J gene: TRBJ2-7; clone size: NA; V gene: TRBV24-1; D gene: NA; CDR3 protein: CATSGATSGYYEQYF; CDR3 DNA: TGTGCCACCAGTGGGGCGACATCAGGGTACTACGAGCAGTACTTC
J gene: TRBJ1-5; clone size: NA; V gene: TRBV5-6; D gene: NA; CDR3 protein: CASSPGGGQPQHF; CDR3 DNA: TGTGCCAGCAGCCCCGGGGGTGGGCAGCCCCAGCATTTT
J gene: TRBJ1-1; clone size: once; V gene: TRBV11-3; D gene: NA; CDR3 protein: CASSLDGGTNTEAFF; CDR3 DNA: TGTGCCAGCAGCTTAGACGGGGGTACGAACACTGAAGCTTTCTTT
J gene: TRBJ1-6; clone size: once; V gene: TRBV7-9; D gene: NA; CDR3 protein: CASSFKETANSPLHF; CDR3 DNA: TGTGCCAGCAGCTTTAAAGAGACAGCCAATTCACCCCTCCACTTT
J gene: TRBJ1-4; clone size: NA; V gene: TRBV4-1; D gene: TRBD1; CDR3 protein: CASSRQHGQGVTNEKLFF; CDR3 DNA: TGCGCCAGCAGCCGGCAACACGGACAGGGGGTAACTAATGAAAAACTGTTTTTT
J gene: TRBJ2-7; clone size: NA; V gene: TRBV7-9; D gene: NA; CDR3 protein: CAGSSGRSYEQYF; CDR3 DNA: TGTGCCGGCTCGTCCGGTCGCTCCTACGAGCAGTACTTC
J gene: TRBJ1-6; clone size: NA; V gene: TRBV6-5; D gene: NA; CDR3 protein: CASSSTGKHNSPLHF; CDR3 DNA: TGTGCCAGCAGTTCCACAGGGAAACATAATTCACCCCTCCACTTT
J gene: TRBJ1-4; clone size: NA; V gene: TRBV12-3/TRBV12-4; D gene: NA; CDR3 protein: CASRKGANEKLFF; CDR3 DNA: TGTGCCAGCAGAAAAGGGGCTAATGAAAAACTGTTTTTT
J gene: TRBJ1-3; clone size: NA; V gene: TRBV27; D gene: TRBD1; CDR3 protein: CASKGSRGAGNTIYF; CDR3 DNA: TGTGCCAGCAAGGGGTCCAGGGGGGCTGGAAACACCATATATTTT
J gene: TRBJ2-3; clone size: NA; V gene: TRBV6-5; D gene: TRBD2; CDR3 protein: CASSYPLAGKTDTQYF; CDR3 DNA: TGTGCCAGCAGTTACCCTCTAGCGGGGAAGACAGATACGCAGTATTTT
J gene: TRBJ1-1; clone size: NA; V gene: TRBV28; D gene: NA; CDR3 protein: CASSPGQNTEAFF; CDR3 DNA: TGTGCCAGCAGTCCGGGACAGAACACTGAAGCTTTCTTT
J gene: TRBJ1-2; clone size: NA; V gene: TRBV28; D gene: NA; CDR3 protein: CASSLPRVPGYTF; CDR3 DNA: TGTGCCAGCAGTTTACCCAGGGTCCCAGGCTACACCTTC
J gene: TRBJ2-7; clone size: NA; V gene: TRBV29-1; D gene: NA; CDR3 protein: CSVPRGDWNNEQYF; CDR3 DNA: TGCAGCGTTCCACGCGGGGACTGGAACAACGAGCAGTACTTC
J gene: TRBJ2-3; clone size: NA; V gene: TRBV29-1; D gene: TRBD1; CDR3 protein: CSVAGGTGVDTQYF; CDR3 DNA: TGCAGCGTTGCGGGAGGGACAGGGGTAGATACGCAGTATTTT
J gene: TRBJ2-5; clone size: NA; V gene: TRBV6-5; D gene: NA; CDR3 protein: CASTQNRGGEETQYF; CDR3 DNA: TGTGCCAGCACTCAAAACAGGGGCGGGGAAGAGACCCAGTACTTC
J gene: TRBJ2-5; clone size: NA; V gene: TRBV7-9; D gene: TRBD2; CDR3 protein: CAKPNHGGALGETQYF; CDR3 DNA: TGTGCCAAGCCGAACCACGGGGGGGCATTAGGGGAGACCCAGTACTTC
J gene: TRBJ1-1; clone size: few; V gene: TRBV27; D gene: TRBD1; CDR3 protein: CASRRQGAGTEAFF; CDR3 DNA: TGTGCCAGCAGACGACAGGGGGCGGGCACTGAAGCTTTCTTT
J gene: TRBJ1-2; clone size: NA; V gene: TRBV13; D gene: NA; CDR3 protein: CASSLARGNGYTF; CDR3 DNA: TGTGCCAGCAGCTTAGCTCGGGGTAATGGCTACACCTTC